This T cell receptor beta chain comes out of a study of CDR3 diversity in severe acne. The V and J ends lost 2 bases and 3 bases, in that order; junction bases with no gene match: 9. The CDR3 sequence is 18 residues long. The V gene's germline CDR1 is LNHNV and CDR2 YYDKDF (reference sequence). Each CDR3 protein is one row after TCRdb ran MiXCR on the PCR reads. The repertoire holds 85,000 to 120,000 distinct CDR3 sequences, with roughly half as singletons. The sample consisted of blood. The gene calls are TRBV15 and TRBJ1-4, with 10 bases that match TRBD1. This receptor was identified in a male donor with acne. The chain's CDR3 is CATSRPIDRGPANEKLFF. Here the CDR3 DNA reads TGTGCCACCAGCAGACCCATCGACAGGGGGCCGGCTAATGAAAAACTGTTTTTT.